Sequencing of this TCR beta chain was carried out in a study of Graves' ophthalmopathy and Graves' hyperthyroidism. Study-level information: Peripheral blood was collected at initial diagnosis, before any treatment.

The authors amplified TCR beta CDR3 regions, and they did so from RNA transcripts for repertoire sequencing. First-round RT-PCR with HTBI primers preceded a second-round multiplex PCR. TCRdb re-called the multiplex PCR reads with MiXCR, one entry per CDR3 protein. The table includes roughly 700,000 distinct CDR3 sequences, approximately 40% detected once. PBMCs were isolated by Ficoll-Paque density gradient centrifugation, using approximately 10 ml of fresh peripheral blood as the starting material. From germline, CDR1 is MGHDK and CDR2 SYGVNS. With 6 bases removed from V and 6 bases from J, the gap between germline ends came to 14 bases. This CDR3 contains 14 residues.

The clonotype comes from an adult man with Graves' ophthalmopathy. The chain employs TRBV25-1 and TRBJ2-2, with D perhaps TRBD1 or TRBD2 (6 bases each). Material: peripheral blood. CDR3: CASSPGAWAGELFF. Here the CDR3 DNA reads TGTGCCAGCAGCCCGGGGGCCTGGGCCGGGGAGCTGTTTTTT.